This section outlines one TCR beta chain sequence together with its context. The CDR3 is made up of 15 amino acids. V was pared by 4 bases and J by 6 bases, with 8 bases of the junction left unmatched. Germline V lookup: CDR1 SGHRS, CDR2 YFSETQ. Unsorted PBMC DNA was run through sequencing on ten immunoSEQ deep assay plates. Clones were read by immunoSEQ multiplex PCR, and TCRdb kept only the in-frame ones, dropping some. The table has approximately 470,000 clones, around 80% seen once. This record comes from a study of shared clonotypes between healthy human individuals. At the level of the study: The donor group consisted of a couple of women and a few men, aged 18 to 49.

The sequenced material came from PBMCs. This rearrangement joins TRBV5-1 to TRBJ2-1, with TRBD1 matching 9 bases. The TCR comes from a woman aged 35 to 49 in good health. Some clones in this sample may be carry-over from other donors' samples. In DNA, the CDR3 is TGCGCCAGCAGCATACAGGGGGCTAGCGGCAATGAGCAGTTCTTC. Translated, it gives CASSIQGASGNEQFF.